A single sample is the source of the 28 T cell receptor beta chains below, sequenced in a study of shared T cell receptors in the human thymus. Clones were read by immunoSEQ multiplex PCR, and TCRdb kept only the in-frame ones, dropping some. The sample records hundreds of thousands of clones, approximately 85% being singletons. The data were also submitted as part of a second study, on human thymus T cells.

Sequencing was done on a sample of thymocytes. The receptor set was obtained from a girl less than two years old with a congenital heart defect.

This clone appeared a single time. CDR3 residues: CASSPGLAGGDTQYF. CDR3 DNA sequence: TGTGCCAGCAGCCCGGGATTGGCGGGAGGAGATACGCAGTATTTT. The chain joins TRBV27 to TRBJ2-3; TRBD2 matches 8 bases. J lost 5 bases, V lost 6 bases, and 10 bases had no gene match. This CDR3 contains 15 residues. Germline CDR1 and CDR2: MNHEY and SMNVEV (reference sequence).

This sequence joins TRBV5-4 and TRBJ1-1, with a possible D match to TRBD1 (5 bases). V was clipped by 0 bases and J by 8 bases, with 11 bases between them. Germline V gene lookup returns CDR1 SGHNT and CDR2 YYREEE (reference sequence). The CDR3 length is 13 residues. CDR3 sequence (DNA): TGTGCCAGCAGCTTGGAACTGACAGCCGAAGCTTTCTTT. Translated: CASSLELTAEAFF.

Comments on this clone: Germline is not matched at one junction end, which may reflect a read error. The gene calls are TRBV5-1 and TRBJ1-1; D perhaps matches TRBD1 (5 bases). The CDR3 spans 15 residues. In germline, CDR1 is SGHRS, CDR2 YFSETQ. The CDR3 DNA reads as TGCGCCAGCAGCTTGCTCCAGGGAGGGAACTCTGAAGCTTTCTTT. Its translation is CASSLLQGGNSEAFF.

The J gene is TRBJ2-1, the V gene TRBV5-1; D might be TRBD2 (6 bases). Per germline, CDR1 SGHRS and CDR2 YFSETQ. Trimming stripped 3 bases from V and 2 bases from J, with 15 bases between. The CDR3 contains 16 residues. DNA of the CDR3: TGCGCCAGCAGCTACGGACTACCCCCACCCTACAATGAGCAGTTCTTC. Amino acids: CASSYGLPPPYNEQFF.

V and J are TRBV18 and TRBJ1-2; the D gene is possibly TRBD1 (6 bases). The V end lost 3 bases, the J end lost 4 bases, and 15 bases lay between the germline ends. CDR1 is KGHSH and CDR2 is LQKENI in the germline V gene. The CDR3 is 15 amino acids. The CDR3 reads CASSPEQGGGYGYTF. DNA of the CDR3: TGTGCCAGCTCACCCGAGCAGGGAGGGGGCTATGGCTACACCTTC. Filled out from reference TRBV18 and TRBJ1-2, the complete variable domain reads NAGVMQNPRHLVRRRGQEARLRCSPMKGHSHVYWYRQLPEEGLKFMVYLQKENIIDESGMPKERFSAEFPKEGPSILRIQQVVRGDSAAYFCASSPEQGGGYGYTFGSGTRLTVV.

This rearrangement joins TRBV7-2 to TRBJ1-2; TRBD1 matches 7 bases. The CDR3 sequence is 14 residues long. J was trimmed by 7 bases and V by 4 bases; bases with no gene match: 9. Germline V CDR1 and CDR2: SGHTA, FQGNSA. The CDR3 spells CASSSRTGLRGYTF. CDR3 in DNA: TGTGCCAGCAGCTCCAGGACAGGCCTGCGTGGCTACACCTTC.

This clone turned up a few times. This sequence joins TRBV5-6 and TRBJ1-4; 7 positions match TRBD1. Germline V gives CDR1 SGHDT, CDR2 YYEEEE. The CDR3 length is 19 residues. V lost 2 bases and J lost 0; bases outside the gene matches: 13. The chain's CDR3 is CASSFGPGGPPPTNEKLFF. The CDR3 region has the DNA TGTGCCAGCAGCTTCGGTCCAGGGGGACCCCCTCCAACTAATGAAAAACTGTTTTTT.

This chain connects TRBV6-5 to TRBJ1-4, with D possibly matching TRBD1 (5 bases). The CDR3 sequence is 15 residues long. V was pared by 2 bases and J by 2 bases, with 9 bases between. CDR1 MNHEY and CDR2 SVGAGI come from the germline V gene. The CDR3 nucleotides are TGTGCCAGCAGTTACGCACAGGTGACTAATGAAAAACTGTTTTTT. Its translation is CASSYAQVTNEKLFF.

The chain carries TRBV25-1 and TRBJ2-3; 8 bases match TRBD1. Germline loops: CDR1 MGHDK, CDR2 SYGVNS. The CDR3 is 15 amino acids. V dropped 2 bases and J dropped 3; count of bases not matched to a gene: 4. CDR3 sequence: CASSEGGQATDTQYF. In nucleotides, the CDR3 is TGTGCCAGCAGTGAAGGGGGACAGGCGACAGATACGCAGTATTTT.

The gene calls are TRBV5-4 and TRBJ2-4; 10 nucleotides match TRBD1. The J segment lost 9 bases and the V segment lost 2 bases, leaving 20 bases of the junction unmatched. CDR1 and CDR2 from the germline V gene are SGHNT and YYREEE (reference sequence). This CDR3 is built from 19 residues. CDR3 DNA: TGTGCCAGCAGCTTCGCGGGACAGGGGACCCCAAGTCCTTGGGGCATTCAGTACTTC. Translation gives CASSFAGQGTPSPWGIQYF.

This rearrangement joins TRBV5-3 to TRBJ1-2, with 8 bases lining up with TRBD1. TRBV5-3 is annotated as an ORF whose role is uncertain. J gave up 0 bases and V 4 bases, and 5 bases lay outside the gene matches. The CDR3 totals 15 residues. CDR3 DNA: TGTGCCAGAAGCATGGGGGACAGGTCTAACTATGGCTACACCTTC. Translated: CARSMGDRSNYGYTF.

The chain links TRBV7-2 to TRBJ2-5; 9 nucleotides match TRBD2. CDR1 and CDR2 (germline): SGHTA, FQGNSA. V lost 2 bases and J lost 4; bases outside the gene matches: 5. The CDR3 is 15 residues long. The CDR3 sequence is CASSLFPSGAETQYF. In nucleotides, the CDR3 is TGTGCCAGCAGCTTATTCCCTAGCGGGGCAGAGACCCAGTACTTC. The full variable domain, in which reference TRBV7-2 and TRBJ2-5 provide the parts outside the CDR3, is GAGVSQSPSNKVTEKGKDVELRCDPISGHTALYWYRQSLGQGLEFLIYFQGNSAPDKSGLPSDRFSAERTGGSVSTLTIQRTQQEDSAVYLCASSLFPSGAETQYFGPGTRLLVL.

The gene calls are TRBV18 and TRBJ1-5, with 9 bases fitting TRBD1. This CDR3 is built from 15 residues. Trimming took 6 bases from V and 7 from J; bases not matched to a gene: 10. Germline CDR1 and CDR2: KGHSH and LQKENI. The CDR3 nucleotides are TGTGCCAGCTCCCCCGGGACAGGGTTTTTCCAGCCCCAGCATTTT. It specifies CASSPGTGFFQPQHF.

The chain uses TRBV28 and TRBJ1-1, with TRBD1 as a possible D gene (6 bases). V gave up 7 bases and J gave up 3 bases, with 12 bases separating them. Germline CDR1 is MDHEN and CDR2 is SYDVKM. The CDR3 length is 13 residues. CDR3 amino acids: CASTRGGDTEAFF. Here the CDR3 DNA reads TGTGCCAGCACGAGGGGGGGCGACACTGAAGCTTTCTTT.

The chain recombines TRBV12-5 with TRBJ2-5, with 9 positions matching TRBD1. This CDR3 has 16 amino acids. V lost 2 bases and J lost 4; bases outside the gene matches: 8. Germline CDR1 and CDR2: LGHNT and FRNRAP. The CDR3 sequence is CASGLYGGTGRETQYF. In DNA, the CDR3 is TGTGCTAGTGGTTTGTACGGGGGGACAGGGAGAGAGACCCAGTACTTC.

V gene TRBV5-1 combines with J gene TRBJ1-1, with no clear D. Trimming removed 2 bases from V and 5 bases from J, with 10 bases in between. This CDR3 region has 13 residues. CDR1 and CDR2 (germline): SGHRS, YFSETQ. The CDR3 here is CASSLLQFTEAFF. CDR3 in DNA: TGCGCCAGCAGCTTATTACAGTTTACTGAAGCTTTCTTT.

The J gene is TRBJ1-1, the V gene TRBV30; tentatively, D is TRBD1 (6 bases). Trimming removed 5 bases from V and 3 bases from J, with 13 bases in between. The length of the CDR3 is 13 residues. CDR1 and CDR2 from the germline V gene are GTSNPN and SVGIG (reference sequence). Here the CDR3 DNA reads TGTGCCTGGGGTCAACAGGGCTACACTGAAGCTTTCTTT. It encodes CAWGQQGYTEAFF. The full variable domain, in which reference TRBV30 and TRBJ1-1 provide the parts outside the CDR3, is SQTIHQWPATLVQPVGSPLSLECTVEGTSNPNLYWYRQAAGRGLQLLFYSVGIGQISSEVPQNLSASRPQDRQFILSSKKLLLSDSGFYLCAWGQQGYTEAFFGQGTRLTVV.

V gene TRBV2 combines with J gene TRBJ2-3; TRBD1 matches 7 bases. The CDR3 totals 15 residues. After removal of 6 bases from V and 3 bases from J, the junction contained 9 bases not matched to a gene. Germline V gene data show CDR1 as SNHLY and CDR2 as FYNNEI. The DNA for the CDR3 is TGTGCCAGCAGCGCCGGGACAGAGGCAACAGATACGCAGTATTTT. It encodes CASSAGTEATDTQYF.

V gene TRBV2 combines with J gene TRBJ2-1; 11 nucleotides match TRBD2. This CDR3 has 15 amino acids. Per the germline V gene, CDR1 is SNHLY and CDR2 is FYNNEI. J was trimmed by 7 bases and V by 4 bases; bases with no gene match: 6. The CDR3 nucleotides are TGTGCCAGCAGTGTGAAACTAGCGGGGGCTAATGAGCAGTTCTTC. It codes for CASSVKLAGANEQFF.

This rearrangement joins TRBV7-8 to TRBJ2-4; 8 bases agree with TRBD1. This CDR3 contains 16 residues. Germline lookup yields CDR1 SGHVS and CDR2 FQNEAQ. The V gene end was trimmed by 0 bases and the J gene end by 4 bases; junction bases not matched to a gene: 5. The CDR3 reads CASSLARTGQKNIQYF. CDR3 sequence (DNA): TGTGCCAGCAGCTTAGCTCGGACAGGGCAGAAAAACATTCAGTACTTC. Supplemented by reference TRBV7-8 and TRBJ2-4, the full variable domain reads GAGVSQSPRYKVAKRGQDVALRCDPISGHVSLFWYQQALGQGPEFLTYFQNEAQLDKSGLPSDRFFAERPEGSVSTLKIQRTQQEDSAVYLCASSLARTGQKNIQYFGAGTRLSVL.

This clone appeared a few times. The chain links TRBV29-1 to TRBJ2-3, with a possible D match to TRBD1 (8 bases). This CDR3 region has 17 residues. The germline V gene encodes CDR1 SQVTM and CDR2 ANQGSEA. Trimming stripped 6 bases from V and 1 base from J, with 23 bases between. CDR3: CSVRGQVGGEGTDTQYF. The CDR3, as DNA: TGCAGCGTCCGGGGACAGGTGGGGGGGGAGGGCACAGATACGCAGTATTTT.

The gene calls are TRBV4-1 and TRBJ2-7, with 7 positions matching TRBD1. J lost 3 bases, V lost 0 bases, and 11 bases had no gene match. The CDR3 spans 17 residues. The germline gives CDR1 MGHRA, CDR2 YSYEKL. Here the CDR3 reads CASSQEHQRTGFYEQYF. Here the CDR3 DNA reads TGCGCCAGCAGCCAAGAGCACCAGAGGACAGGATTCTACGAGCAGTACTTC.

The J gene is TRBJ2-7, the V gene TRBV6-6; no reliable D call. The CDR3 contains 14 residues. Looked up from germline, CDR1 is MNHNY and CDR2 is SVGAGI (reference sequence). V was trimmed by 1 base and J by 2 bases, leaving 9 bases between them. DNA of the CDR3: TGTGCCAGCAGTTACTTCACAGTAACCTACGAGCAGTACTTC. Protein: CASSYFTVTYEQYF.

To note about this clone: The same CDR3 arises from other DNA sequences in this sample as well. The chain couples TRBV5-1 to TRBJ1-1; D gene unclear. Trimming took off 2 bases at V and 1 base at J, with 6 bases between the two ends. CDR1 is SGHRS and CDR2 is YFSETQ in the germline V gene. The CDR3 covers 13 residues. CDR3 amino acids: CASSLTGNTEAFF. Written as DNA, the CDR3 is TGCGCCAGCAGCTTAACGGGGAACACTGAAGCTTTCTTT.

This clone has just a few counts. J is TRBJ1-4 and V is TRBV5-4, with TRBD1 identical over 9 bases. In germline, CDR1 is SGHNT, CDR2 YYREEE (reference sequence). This CDR3 comprises 13 residues. Trimming cost V 4 bases and J 10 bases; bases outside gene matches: 5. The CDR3 is CASSPQGALKLFF. CDR3 in DNA: TGTGCCAGCAGCCCACAGGGGGCTCTAAAACTGTTTTTT. Together with reference TRBV5-4 and TRBJ1-4, the CDR3 gives the full variable domain: ETGVTQSPTHLIKTRGQQVTLRCSSQSGHNTVSWYQQALGQGPQFIFQYYREEENGRGNFPPRFSGLQFPNYSSELNVNALELDDSALYLCASSPQGALKLFFGSGTQLSVL.

Here the CDR3 DNA reads TGTGCCAGCAGCCAGACTAGCGGGGGACAAGAGACCCAGTACTTC. It yields the protein CASSQTSGGQETQYF. The V gene is TRBV5-4, the J gene TRBJ2-5; 12 positions match TRBD2. The CDR3 has 15 amino acids. Trimming took 4 bases from V and 2 from J; bases not matched to a gene: 3. Per germline, CDR1 SGHNT and CDR2 YYREEE (reference sequence).

The chain joins TRBV29-1 to TRBJ2-1, with a tentative D call TRBD1 (7 bases). The CDR3 spans 15 residues. The germline V gene has CDR1 SQVTM and CDR2 ANQGSEA. V dropped 0 bases and J dropped 6 bases, with 15 bases sitting between them. The CDR3 loop is CSVEDPGGRTNEQFF. The CDR3 coding sequence is TGCAGCGTTGAAGACCCAGGGGGGCGGACCAATGAGCAGTTCTTC.

The rearrangement uses TRBV14 and TRBJ2-5, with 8 positions matching TRBD1. This CDR3 contains 18 residues. Germline lookup yields CDR1 SGHDN and CDR2 FVKESK. The V segment lost 3 bases and the J segment 0 bases; nucleotides outside the gene matches: 12. CDR3 coding DNA: TGTGCCAGCAGCCAGAGAAGTCCCGGGACAGGTTACCAAGAGACCCAGTACTTC. Its translation: CASSQRSPGTGYQETQYF.